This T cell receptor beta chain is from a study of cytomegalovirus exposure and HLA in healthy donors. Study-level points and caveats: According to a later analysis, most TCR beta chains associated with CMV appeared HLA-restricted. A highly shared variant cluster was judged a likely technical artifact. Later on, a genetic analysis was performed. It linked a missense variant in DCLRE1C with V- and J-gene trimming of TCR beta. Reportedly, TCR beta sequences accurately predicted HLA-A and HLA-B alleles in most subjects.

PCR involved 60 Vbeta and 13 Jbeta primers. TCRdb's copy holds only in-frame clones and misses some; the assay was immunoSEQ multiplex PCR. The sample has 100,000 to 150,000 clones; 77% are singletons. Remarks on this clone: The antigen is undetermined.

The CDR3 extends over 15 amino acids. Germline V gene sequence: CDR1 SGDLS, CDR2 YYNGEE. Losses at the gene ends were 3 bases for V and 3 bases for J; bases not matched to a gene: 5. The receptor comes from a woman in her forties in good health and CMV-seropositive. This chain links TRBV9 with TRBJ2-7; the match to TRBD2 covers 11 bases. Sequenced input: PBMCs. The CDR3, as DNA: TGTGCCAGCAGCGAGACTAGCGGGGTTGGCTACGAGCAGTACTTC. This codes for CASSETSGVGYEQYF.